This T cell receptor beta chain was captured by sequencing in a study of blood T cell repertoires in COVID-19. The assay was immunoSEQ multiplex PCR, and TCRdb's table has in-frame clones only and misses some. This table holds fewer than 250,000 clones, about 85% found once. The CDR3 runs 14 residues. CDR1 is LGHDT, CDR2 YNNKEL, per germline (reference sequence). V shed 0 bases and J shed 3 bases, with 9 bases lying between them. The genes are TRBV3-1 (or the pseudogene TRBV3-2) and TRBJ2-7; TRBD1 might be the D (6 bases). This TCR came from a woman aged 60-70 years with active or convalescent COVID-19. Sequenced sample: peripheral blood. CDR3 DNA sequence: TGTGCCAGCAGCCAAGACAGGGGACACTACGAGCAGTACTTC. This gives the protein CASSQDRGHYEQYF.